This T cell receptor beta chain was recovered during a study of tumor-infiltrating lymphocytes in primary liver carcinoma (dated by TCRdb to about 2017). About the investigation overall: Surgical resection was performed in China between November 2015 and early 2016 on 5 or 6 patients with histopathologically diagnosed primary liver carcinoma. Roughly 3.65 to 7.13 million productive TCRbeta reads were obtained per sample, and no significant difference in read depth was found between tissue types. TCRbeta repertoire sequencing covered 35 specimens from 5 patients: some 25 tumor regions, 5 adjacent noncancerous liver tissues and 5 peripheral blood samples. The tumors of the five patients were staged as T1-T3 N0M0, with maximum diameters ranging from about 4.2 to 10 cm. Of the five patients, three men and two women aged 30 to 69 years, four had hepatocellular carcinoma and one had combined HCC and intrahepatic cholangiocarcinoma. High reproducibility was observed for the technical replicate repertoires, with mean shared-clone rates around 0.9 and correlation coefficients above 0.95. Across five regions of each liver tumor, along with adjacent normal tissue and blood, the study brought together TCRbeta repertoire sequencing, expression microarrays and whole-exome sequencing.

A constant-region primer and ProtoScript II reverse transcriptase were used to reverse-transcribe TCRbeta-specific cDNA from roughly 480 ng total RNA. The TCRbeta libraries were prepared through three rounds of nested multiplex PCR following a slightly modified ARM-PCR procedure. Each of the first two PCR rounds ran for approximately 10 cycles using multiplex TRBV1-TRBV30 forward primers together with a Cbeta reverse primer. Sample barcodes and Illumina adapters were attached in a final 25-cycle PCR using Deep VentR polymerase. Amplicons of 200-500 bp were gel-purified with a QIAquick gel extraction kit before sequencing. An Illumina HiSeq 2500 was used to sequence the TCRbeta amplicons with 250-bp paired-end reads. The source study handled its data this way. Quality trimming of reads was performed with Trimmomatic v0.33, and paired reads were merged with FLASH v1.2.11 so that full CDR3 sequences could be recovered. V, D and J germline segments were assigned to the rearranged TCRbeta sequences by MiGEC v1.2.1b. Clonotype statistics, along with Shannon-Wiener diversity indices, were calculated using VDJtools v1.0.0. Except for diversity analysis, only each sample's 250 most abundant clonotypes were used in subsequent analyses to reduce sampling bias. The public reads were reanalyzed by TCRdb: fastp trimming at Q25, MiXCR alignment, in-frame beta chains only. Every entry covers one CDR3 protein and lists the most common genes and DNA from its rows. The V and J calls shown here were made by TCRdb, not taken from the authors' results. The sample profile shows approximately 330,000 distinct CDR3 sequences; approximately 64% of them were found once. The ten largest clones add up to 5.5% to 8% of the sample.

Trimming at the junction amounts to 2 bases on V and 5 bases on J, and the germline ends lie 16 bases apart. The CDR3 goes from the cysteine to the phenylalanine over 15 residues. Only the CDR3 DNA is retained, 45 bases long and in frame from the first base. CDR1 and CDR2 are drawn from the germline V gene (reference sequence): SGHNT, YYREEE. This clonotype was seen a handful of times. Its antigen is not yet known. Base qualities are not recorded, but no much larger clone differs from it by a single base. Blood RNA was extracted from unsorted whole blood using TRIzol reagent, and germline DNA was obtained with the DNeasy Blood & Tissue kit. Chronic HBV infection was present in the patients, and the patients were treatment-naive at sampling. Before surgery, approximately 4 milliliters of peripheral blood were drawn into K2EDTA tubes. Summary of the overall study and its limitations: The top 250 clones accounted for a significantly greater share of the repertoire in tumors than in blood (p = 0.039). Repertoire overlap was higher between tumor regions (mean around 36%) than tumor-adjacent (17%) or tumor-blood (about 14%) pairs, consistent with antigen-driven expansion. Only the TCR beta chain was sequenced, which likely underestimates true repertoire diversity because unpaired alpha chains were not captured. Only 4 or 5 patients were included in the study, and the authors note that the findings should be validated in a larger study. Because the samples were bulk and unsorted, CD4+ and CD8+ T cell repertoires could not be compared.

The rearrangement combines TRBV5-4 with TRBJ1-1; TRBD1 might be the D gene, on 6 matching bases. The TCR originated in a man aged 35 to 55 with primary liver carcinoma and hepatitis B virus infection. Specimen: peripheral blood. The nucleotides are TGTGCCAGCAGCTTCCTGTGGGGGGCACATACTGAAGCTTTCTTT. Its protein product is CASSFLWGAHTEAFF.